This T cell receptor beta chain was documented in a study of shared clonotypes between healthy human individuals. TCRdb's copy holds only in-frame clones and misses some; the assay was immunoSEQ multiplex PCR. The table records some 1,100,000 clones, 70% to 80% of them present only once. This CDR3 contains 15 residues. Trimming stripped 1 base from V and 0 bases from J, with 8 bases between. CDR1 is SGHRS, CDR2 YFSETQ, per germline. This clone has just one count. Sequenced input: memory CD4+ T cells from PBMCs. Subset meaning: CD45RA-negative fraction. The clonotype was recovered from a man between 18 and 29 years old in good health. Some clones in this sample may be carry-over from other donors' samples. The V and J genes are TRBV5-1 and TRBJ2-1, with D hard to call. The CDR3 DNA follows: TGCGCCAGCAGCTTGAAGACGAGCTCCTACAATGAGCAGTTCTTC. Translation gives CASSLKTSSYNEQFF.